The entry below gives a single T cell receptor beta chain sequence along with its context. Antigen unknown. The junction and the germline gene differ at one end; a read error may be behind it. This sample was included in a study of blood T cells in healthy people across ages. General observations from the study: As age increased, TCR beta diversity per million T cells fell in a roughly linear fashion.

Germline V gene sequence: CDR1 LGHNA, CDR2 YSLEER. The CDR3 totals 18 residues. With a J-beta primer mix and a sample-barcoded 5' primer, a second PCR ran about 7 to 12 cycles. MiXCR, applied by TCRdb to the 5' RACE reads, yields one record per CDR3 protein. This sample carries around 990,000 distinct CDR3 sequences, roughly a quarter of them seen once, and the ten largest clones take less than 0.75%. This same sample was also part of a study on T cells of mothers and their children. This second study says: Primer M1S, used in the second PCR, introduced sample barcodes and 2-4 random nucleotides.

V gene TRBV4-3 combines with J gene TRBJ2-5; the match to TRBD1 covers 9 bases. Material: blood. This TCR derives from a girl aged 2-10 years in good health. This CDR3 reads CVSSQDVLTGTGRQTQYF. The CDR3 region has the DNA TGCGTCAGCAGCCAAGATGTCTTGACCGGGACAGGGAGGCAGACCCAGTACTTC.